The T cell receptor beta chain described here comes from a study of OX40 agonist ivuxolimab in advanced cancers. Background on the study: Three partial responders included one hepatocellular carcinoma patient and two cutaneous melanoma patients.

The germline V gene has CDR1 SGHKS and CDR2 YYEKEE (reference sequence). The CDR3 sequence is 13 residues long. Trimming left V 4 bases short and J 11 bases short, with 18 bases between. Findings of the study overall: Low clonal expansion, among the lowest seen, marked partial responders at 0.1-3.0 mg/kg. Also present in some nonresponders was a low level of normalized T-cell clonal expansion. By week 6 at 0.1 to 3.0 mg/kg, blood CD4+ and CD8+ T cells had expanded clonally.

The method was immunoSEQ multiplex PCR; TCRdb's version includes in-frame clones alone and lacks a portion of them. Of tens of thousands of clones listed, approximately 80% are singletons. A word on this clone: What it recognizes is unknown.

The chain combines TRBV5-5 with TRBJ1-1; D is unresolved. The clonotype was recovered from an adult with an advanced solid tumor such as melanoma, head and neck, liver or kidney cancer. The sample consisted of CD4+ or CD8+ T cells sorted from blood, taken in a trial of the OX40 agonist ivuxolimab. The CDR3 DNA reads as TGTGCCAGCAGCACCGAAGCGGGTAGTGGGGCTTTCTTT. Translation gives CASSTEAGSGAFF.